Presented here are 7 T cell receptor beta chains from one specimen sequenced in a study of T cells in Graves' hyperthyroidism and ophthalmopathy. What was amplified from RNA transcripts were TCR beta CDR3 regions. An initial round of RT-PCR targeting the TCR CDR3 relied on the HTBI primer set. TCRdb re-derived calls from the multiplex PCR reads in MiXCR, one entry per CDR3 protein. The sample contains nearly 750,000 distinct CDR3 sequences, about 35% of which appear only once. Sequences were obtained from blood. Every receptor here comes from a woman aged 40 to 49 with Graves' hyperthyroidism.

This clonotype was observed at least ten times. The chain combines TRBV24-1 with TRBJ1-5; 10 positions agree with TRBD1. CDR1 is KGHDR, CDR2 SFDVKD, per germline. The length of the CDR3 is 15 residues. J was trimmed by 6 bases and V by 4 bases; bases with no gene match: 5. CDR3 sequence: CATSDEGQGFQPQHF. The CDR3, as DNA: TGTGCCACCAGTGACGAGGGACAGGGGTTTCAGCCCCAGCATTTT.

Many counts were recorded for this clonotype. The rearrangement joins TRBV7-3 to TRBJ2-5; D possibly corresponds to TRBD2 (5 bases). The CDR3 totals 15 residues. V was pared by 1 base and J by 5 bases, with 14 bases between. Looked up from germline, CDR1 is SGHTA and CDR2 is FQGTGA. Written as DNA, the CDR3 is TGTGCCAGCAGCTTAAATGGAGGAGCTGGGGAGACCCAGTACTTC. This translates into CASSLNGGAGETQYF.

Concerning this clonotype itself: At one boundary the junction diverges from the germline segment, which might be a read error. V is TRBV7-2 and J is TRBJ2-1, with 8 bases matching TRBD2. The CDR3 totals 14 residues. The germline gives CDR1 SGHTA, CDR2 FQGNSA. The CDR3 here is CASSLARTSNKQFF. In DNA, the CDR3 is TGTGCCAGCAGCTTAGCACGGACTAGCAATAAGCAGTTCTTC.

This clonotype has at least ten counts. The rearrangement links TRBV2 to TRBJ1-5; D uncertain. The CDR3 consists of 13 residues. Germline CDR1 SNHLY, CDR2 FYNNEI. V lost 6 bases, J lost 3 bases, and 9 bases lay in between. CDR3 DNA: TGTGCCAGCAGATATAGTATCAATCAGCCCCAGCATTTT. Encoded protein: CASRYSINQPQHF.

This clonotype was counted many times. The chain carries TRBV12-3 or TRBV12-4 and TRBJ1-2; no firm D call. V was pared by 6 bases and J by 4 bases, with 12 bases between. The CDR3 length is 13 residues. CDR3 nucleotides: TGTGCCAGCAGGTTTGGTAGTAGCTATGGCTACACCTTC. The encoded protein is CASRFGSSYGYTF.

Only a few counts were recorded for this clonotype. V and J are TRBV20-1 and TRBJ2-7; unclear D gene. The CDR3 is made up of 12 amino acids. V gave up 3 bases and J gave up 2 bases, with 8 bases separating them. Germline assignment: CDR1 DFQATT and CDR2 SNEGSKA (reference sequence). The CDR3 reads CSARETPYEQYF. CDR3 bases: TGCAGTGCTAGGGAGACTCCCTACGAGCAGTACTTC.

V gene TRBV5-1 combines with J gene TRBJ2-5; 9 bases align to TRBD1. Germline V gene lookup returns CDR1 SGHRS and CDR2 YFSETQ. The CDR3 has 16 residues. V trimming: 4 bases; J trimming: 3 bases; junction bases outside the gene matches: 10. This CDR3 reads CASSRRTGAREETQYF. Here the CDR3 DNA reads TGCGCCAGCAGCCGTAGGACAGGGGCTAGAGAAGAGACCCAGTACTTC.